The 22 T cell receptor beta chains reported below all come from one sample, sequenced in a study of shared T cell receptors in the human thymus. Measured with immunoSEQ multiplex PCR; TCRdb has only the in-frame clones, and not every one. The data show roughly 500,000 clones, approximately 80% seen once. This sample also appeared in a second study, on human thymus T cells.

Sequencing was carried out using thymocytes. The receptors stem from a boy less than two years old with a congenital heart defect.

V is TRBV19 and J is TRBJ2-7, with a weak D call TRBD1 (5 bases). From germline, CDR1 is LNHDA and CDR2 SQIVND (reference sequence). V was cut by 5 bases and J by 6 bases, with 17 bases left in between. CDR3 length: 14 amino acids. For the CDR3, the DNA is TGTGCCAGTAGTGAGACAGCACCGCGGATCGAGCAGTACTTC. Translation gives CASSETAPRIEQYF.

The chain uses TRBV13 and TRBJ1-1; D unresolved. The length of the CDR3 is 10 residues. The ends were cut back, 5 bases at V and 11 bases at J, with 9 bases in the middle. Germline-derived CDR1 and CDR2 are PRHDT and FYEKMQ (reference sequence). This chain's CDR3 is CASSAGAAFF. CDR3 sequence (DNA): TGTGCCAGCAGCGCCGGTGCGGCTTTCTTT.

The rearrangement links TRBV4-2 to TRBJ1-3; D is possibly TRBD1 (6 bases). This CDR3 is built from 20 residues. The germline V gene encodes CDR1 LGHNA and CDR2 YNFKEQ. V was cut by 0 bases and J by 1 base, with 22 bases left in between. CDR3 sequence reads: CASSQDWTVFPLGSGNTIYF. The CDR3, as DNA: TGTGCCAGCAGCCAAGATTGGACAGTTTTTCCCTTAGGGTCTGGAAACACCATATATTTT.

The chain combines TRBV5-4 with TRBJ1-3, with D possibly being TRBD1 (5 bases). Deletions cut 2 bases from V and 7 bases from J, with 10 bases between. The CDR3 is made up of 13 amino acids. The germline V gene has CDR1 SGHNT and CDR2 YYREEE (reference sequence). The CDR3 sequence: CASSFVKGNTIYF. As DNA, the CDR3 is TGTGCCAGCAGCTTTGTGAAGGGGAACACCATATATTTT.

This chain joins TRBV7-6 and TRBJ2-1; 10 bases map to TRBD2. CDR3 length equals 16 residues. Germline lookup yields CDR1 SGHVS and CDR2 FNYEAQ. V lost 1 base and J lost 10; bases outside the gene matches: 10. The CDR3 sequence is CASSLGTSGARGEQFF. CDR3 coding DNA: TGTGCCAGCAGCTTAGGGACTAGCGGAGCCCGCGGGGAGCAGTTCTTC. The entire variable domain, with the rest obtained from reference TRBV7-6 and TRBJ2-1, is as follows: GAGVSQSPRYKVTKRGQDVALRCDPISGHVSLYWYRQALGQGPEFLTYFNYEAQQDKSGLPNDRFSAERPEGSISTLTIQRTEQRDSAMYRCASSLGTSGARGEQFFGPGTRLTVL.

The chain joins TRBV15 to TRBJ2-7; TRBD2 aligns across 10 bases. This CDR3 region has 15 residues. J was trimmed by 3 bases and V by 1 base; bases with no gene match: 3. Germline V gene data show CDR1 as LNHNV and CDR2 as YYDKDF (reference sequence). CDR3 in amino acids: CATSRGTSGLYEQYF. The CDR3 nucleotides read TGTGCCACCAGCAGAGGGACTAGCGGCCTCTACGAGCAGTACTTC.

In its sample, this clone was seen a few times. The chain employs TRBV27 and TRBJ2-7, with 10 positions matching TRBD1. V lost 8 bases, J lost 6 bases, and 16 bases stayed unmatched. CDR1 is MNHEY and CDR2 is SMNVEV in the germline V gene (reference sequence). This CDR3 is 16 amino acids long. CDR3 DNA: TGTGCCAGCGACCCCCCGGGACAGGGGCGTGATTCCGAGCAGTACTTC. Its translation is CASDPPGQGRDSEQYF.

The chain couples TRBV4-3 to TRBJ1-2; 11 bases are a match to TRBD1. The germline V gene encodes CDR1 LGHNA and CDR2 YSLEER. The CDR3 covers 17 residues. Trimming took 0 bases from V and 4 from J; bases not matched to a gene: 7. This chain's CDR3 is CASSQDRRTGGTYGYTF. DNA of the CDR3: TGCGCCAGCAGCCAAGATCGGAGGACAGGGGGCACCTATGGCTACACCTTC.

The gene calls are TRBV5-6 and TRBJ1-2, with TRBD1 matching 7 bases. V dropped 6 bases and J dropped 4; count of bases not matched to a gene: 6. The CDR3 loop spans 13 amino acids. In germline, CDR1 is SGHDT, CDR2 YYEEEE. CDR3 protein: CASTGGQSYGYTF. The DNA for the CDR3 is TGTGCCAGCACCGGGGGACAGAGCTATGGCTACACCTTC.

The rearrangement joins TRBV5-1 to TRBJ2-7, with TRBD1 identical over 7 bases. The CDR3 is 16 amino acids. V lost 0 bases to trimming and J lost 3 bases; unmatched junction nucleotides: 9. Germline loops: CDR1 SGHRS, CDR2 YFSETQ. The DNA of the CDR3 is TGCGCCAGCAGCTTGGAAAACAGGGGATCCTTCTACGAGCAGTACTTC. It encodes CASSLENRGSFYEQYF.

The chain joins TRBV9 to TRBJ2-4; 7 bases agree with TRBD2. There are 17 residues in the CDR3. Trimming cost V 4 bases and J 4 bases; bases outside gene matches: 14. Germline V CDR1 and CDR2: SGDLS, YYNGEE. The CDR3 DNA sequence: TGTGCCAGCAGCCCCCGGGGCAGGGAGGGATCTAAAAACATTCAGTACTTC. It encodes CASSPRGREGSKNIQYF.

The rearrangement links TRBV9 to TRBJ2-1; TRBD2 aligns across 7 bases. The V gene end was trimmed by 3 bases and the J gene end by 7 bases; junction bases not matched to a gene: 19. CDR3 length equals 18 residues. Germline V gene data show CDR1 as SGDLS and CDR2 as YYNGEE. The CDR3 region has the DNA TGTGCCAGCAGCGCATTCCCCCTAGCGGCCCACGAAGGTAATGAGCAGTTCTTC. Its translation is CASSAFPLAAHEGNEQFF.

This chain links TRBV11-2 with TRBJ1-2; D is unclear. CDR3 length: 15 residues. Germline V gene data show CDR1 as SGHAT and CDR2 as FQNNGV. V dropped 0 bases and J dropped 7 bases, with 15 bases sitting between them. The CDR3 here is CASSLDLGHLAGYTF. DNA of the CDR3: TGTGCCAGCAGCTTAGATCTAGGCCACCTGGCTGGCTACACCTTC.

This chain joins TRBV5-1 and TRBJ2-7; D possibly corresponds to TRBD2 (5 bases). The CDR3 is 17 amino acids. V gave up 0 bases and J gave up 4 bases, with 20 bases separating them. In germline, CDR1 is SGHRS, CDR2 YFSETQ. DNA of the CDR3: TGCGCCAGCAGCTTGGTGGGCCTTGAGGGTCGACGATACGAGCAGTACTTC. It encodes CASSLVGLEGRRYEQYF.

A few counts support this clone. This chain connects TRBV6-4 to TRBJ2-3; D possibly corresponds to TRBD1 (6 bases). The germline CDR1 and CDR2 sequences are MRHNA and SNTAGT. This CDR3 region has 16 residues. The germline V and J ends were trimmed by 5 bases and 1 base, with 16 bases remaining between them. The CDR3, as DNA: TGTGCCAGCAGTCTTGGGGGCGCAATTGGCACAGATACGCAGTATTTT. This codes for CASSLGGAIGTDTQYF.

The CDR3 DNA reads TGTGCCAGCAGCTTAGGGACAGGGAACTACGAGCAGTACTTC. It encodes CASSLGTGNYEQYF. The chain uses TRBV7-8 and TRBJ2-7; 8 nucleotides align to TRBD1. V gave up 1 base and J gave up 3 bases; unmatched junction bases: 2. The CDR3 runs 14 residues. The germline V gene encodes CDR1 SGHVS and CDR2 FQNEAQ.

This clone was detected a few times. This chain links TRBV19 with TRBJ1-1, with D possibly TRBD1 on 5 matching bases. The CDR3 has 13 residues. Germline CDR1 LNHDA, CDR2 SQIVND (reference sequence). Trimming cost V 6 bases and J 5 bases, with 13 bases left between them. CDR3 loop: CASSLREETEAFF. The CDR3 DNA sequence: TGTGCCAGTAGCCTCAGGGAGGAAACTGAAGCTTTCTTT.

The chain couples TRBV7-8 to TRBJ1-2, with TRBD1 matching 9 bases. Germline CDR1 reads SGHVS; CDR2 reads FQNEAQ. This CDR3 region has 20 residues. J lost 3 bases, V lost 5 bases, and 22 bases had no gene match. The CDR3, as DNA: TGTGCCAGCAGCCCAAGGGTTCGCGGGACAGGGAACGGTATCGACTATGGCTACACCTTC. Protein product: CASSPRVRGTGNGIDYGYTF. The full variable domain, its missing parts supplied by reference TRBV7-8 and TRBJ1-2, is GAGVSQSPRYKVAKRGQDVALRCDPISGHVSLFWYQQALGQGPEFLTYFQNEAQLDKSGLPSDRFFAERPEGSVSTLKIQRTQQEDSAVYLCASSPRVRGTGNGIDYGYTFGSGTRLTVV.

The CDR3 region has the DNA TGTGCCAGCAGCATAGGACTAGTTGGGTCCAATGAGCAGTTCTTC. Translated: CASSIGLVGSNEQFF. This chain links TRBV5-5 with TRBJ2-1; 7 bases align to TRBD2. Germline V CDR1 and CDR2: SGHKS, YYEKEE (reference sequence). Germline trimming cut 4 bases from V and 6 bases from J; bases unmatched to any gene: 10. The CDR3 has 15 amino acids.

This chain connects TRBV6-6 to TRBJ2-7; D perhaps matches TRBD2 (6 bases). This CDR3 comprises 14 residues. V dropped 5 bases and J dropped 6 bases, with 17 bases sitting between them. CDR1 and CDR2 from the germline V gene are MNHNY and SVGAGI (reference sequence). CDR3 protein: CASSRLCSAGEQYF. As DNA, the CDR3 is TGTGCCAGCAGTCGTTTGTGCTCAGCGGGCGAGCAGTACTTC.

There are a few counts of this clone. The chain combines TRBV19 with TRBJ1-4; TRBD1 might be the D (6 bases). Germline CDR1 reads LNHDA; CDR2 reads SQIVND (reference sequence). V was shortened by 3 bases and J by 4 bases, with 12 bases between the two germline ends. The CDR3 length is 15 residues. CDR3 residues: CASSIRDTINEKLFF. The DNA for the CDR3 is TGTGCCAGTAGTATCAGGGACACGATTAATGAAAAACTGTTTTTT.

The rearrangement uses TRBV7-3 and TRBJ1-5, with D uncertain. The CDR3 runs 15 residues. Germline V gene sequence: CDR1 SGHTA, CDR2 FQGTGA. The V gene lost 5 bases and the J gene lost 2 bases, with 13 bases spanning the gap. CDR3 sequence (DNA): TGTGCCAGCAGCCCCCCTATGTGGTGCAATCAGCCCCAGCATTTT. It specifies CASSPPMWCNQPQHF.